A single sample gave rise to the 27 T cell receptor beta chains below, sequenced in a study of cytomegalovirus exposure and HLA in healthy donors. PCR amplification relied on 60 Vbeta primers (plus 13 Jbeta primers). The method was immunoSEQ multiplex PCR; TCRdb's version includes in-frame clones alone and lacks a portion of them. The data show around 67,000 clones, with about two thirds seen just once and about 2.1% held by the top ten. The specimen was PBMCs. Receptor source: a woman aged 30 to 39 in good health and CMV-seronegative.

This clone has more than one count but fewer than ten. DNA for the CDR3: TGTGCCAGCAGATACAGGGCGAACACTGAAGCTTTCTTT. Its protein is CASRYRANTEAFF. The rearrangement joins TRBV6-1 to TRBJ1-1; possibly TRBD1 for D (6 bases). The CDR3 is 13 residues long. Trimming stripped 6 bases from V and 1 base from J, with 9 bases between. Per the germline V gene, CDR1 is MNHNS and CDR2 is SASEGT.

This rearrangement joins TRBV5-6 to TRBJ2-1, with 11 bases aligning to TRBD2. The J segment lost 8 bases and the V segment lost 0 bases, leaving 10 bases of the junction unmatched. This CDR3 has 17 amino acids. Germline assignment: CDR1 SGHDT and CDR2 YYEEEE. CDR3 protein: CASSLEASGGWTDEQFF. CDR3 nucleotides: TGTGCCAGCAGCTTGGAGGCTAGCGGGGGGTGGACCGATGAGCAGTTCTTC.

This clone occurred a few times. J is TRBJ1-1 and V is TRBV5-1; 7 bases fit TRBD1. V lost 4 bases and J lost 1; bases outside the gene matches: 4. Germline V gives CDR1 SGHRS, CDR2 YFSETQ. The CDR3 is 14 amino acids. The CDR3 sequence is CASSPRTGNTEAFF. As DNA, the CDR3 is TGCGCCAGCAGCCCGAGGACAGGGAACACTGAAGCTTTCTTT.

This clone was picked up a small number of times. The V gene is TRBV11-2, the J gene TRBJ1-2; 8 nucleotides align to TRBD1. After removal of 6 bases from V and 1 base from J, the junction contained 4 bases not matched to a gene. CDR1 is SGHAT and CDR2 is FQNNGV in the germline V gene. The CDR3 runs to 14 residues. The CDR3: CASSSDRGNYGYTF. The CDR3 bases are TGTGCCAGCAGTTCCGACAGGGGTAACTATGGCTACACCTTC.

This clone was recorded a few times. This chain uses TRBV6-1 with TRBJ1-2, with a possible D match to TRBD1 (6 bases). Germline values: CDR1 MNHNS, CDR2 SASEGT. The CDR3 is 12 amino acids. Between the trimmed V and J ends, which lost 1 base and 13 bases, there was a span of 13 bases. The DNA of the CDR3 is TGTGCCAGCAGTGAAGATTGGGCAGGGGCCACCTTC. Residues: CASSEDWAGATF.

The CDR3 nucleotides read TGCAGCGTTGGAACCTCGGGACAGGGGGCCCATGGCTACACCTTC. Amino acids: CSVGTSGQGAHGYTF. V and J are TRBV29-1 and TRBJ1-2; 12 bases are shared with TRBD1. After removal of 4 bases from V and 6 bases from J, the junction contained 9 bases not matched to a gene. The V gene's germline CDR1 is SQVTM and CDR2 ANQGSEA. The CDR3 runs 15 residues.

This clone appeared once. The chain combines TRBV5-6 with TRBJ2-3; possible D gene TRBD1, 6 bases. The V and J ends lost 0 bases and 6 bases respectively, with 17 bases between them. Germline CDR1 and CDR2: SGHDT and YYEEEE. This CDR3 is built from 16 residues. CDR3 sequence reads: CASSLGINRDEDTQYF. DNA of the CDR3: TGTGCCAGCAGCTTGGGTATAAACAGGGACGAGGATACGCAGTATTTT.

J is TRBJ2-7 and V is TRBV27; 12 bases line up with TRBD2. V was clipped by 3 bases and J by 3 bases; unmatched bases: 12. The V gene's germline CDR1 is MNHEY and CDR2 SMNVEV (reference sequence). The CDR3 consists of 18 residues. As DNA, the CDR3 is TGTGCCAGCAGTTTTTCTGTTGGACTAGCGGGGACCGACTACGAGCAGTACTTC. Amino acids: CASSFSVGLAGTDYEQYF.

The rearrangement joins TRBV13 to TRBJ2-5; D unresolved. The CDR3 totals 12 residues. Trimming stripped 3 bases from V and 5 bases from J, with 7 bases between. The germline V gene has CDR1 PRHDT and CDR2 FYEKMQ (reference sequence). The CDR3 here is CASSFGPETQYF. CDR3 DNA sequence: TGTGCCAGCAGCTTCGGTCCGGAGACCCAGTACTTC.

CDR3 residues: CSVGIGGARETQYF. In DNA form, the CDR3 reads TGCAGCGTTGGGATCGGGGGGGCTCGAGAGACCCAGTACTTC. The V gene is TRBV29-1, the J gene TRBJ2-5, with 8 nucleotides matching TRBD2. The CDR3 loop spans 14 amino acids. V dropped 4 bases and J dropped 4; count of bases not matched to a gene: 8. The germline V gene encodes CDR1 SQVTM and CDR2 ANQGSEA. The full variable domain, with the rest looked up from reference TRBV29-1 and TRBJ2-5, is SAVISQKPSRDICQRGTSLTIQCQVDSQVTMMFWYRQQPGQSLTLIATANQGSEATYESGFVIDKFPISRPNLTFSTLTVSNMSPEDSSIYLCSVGIGGARETQYFGPGTRLLVL.

This clone was seen more than once but under ten times. J is TRBJ1-1 and V is TRBV5-1; possible D gene TRBD1, 5 bases. Germline CDR1 and CDR2: SGHRS and YFSETQ. V lost 5 bases, J lost 2 bases, and 16 bases lay in between. This CDR3 has 15 amino acids. The CDR3 region is CASRGGGGGNTEAFF. The CDR3 bases are TGCGCCAGCAGGGGCGGGGGAGGAGGAAACACTGAAGCTTTCTTT.

This chain uses TRBV28 with TRBJ1-5; D is uncertain. The germline V gene encodes CDR1 MDHEN and CDR2 SYDVKM. CDR3 length: 14 amino acids. V was shortened by 2 bases and J by 8 bases, with 13 bases between the two germline ends. CDR3 loop: CASSLRLTEKPQHF. The CDR3 DNA reads TGTGCCAGCAGTTTACGGCTCACGGAGAAGCCCCAGCATTTT. The full variable domain, in which reference TRBV28 and TRBJ1-5 provide the parts outside the CDR3, is DVKVTQSSRYLVKRTGEKVFLECVQDMDHENMFWYRQDPGLGLRLIYFSYDVKMKEKGDIPEGYSVSREKKERFSLILESASTNQTSMYLCASSLRLTEKPQHFGDGTRLSIL.

The DNA for the CDR3 is TGTGCCAGCAGTGAAGCTATAGGGTCCGCGGGGACCCAGTACTTC. Translating gives CASSEAIGSAGTQYF. The V and J genes are TRBV2 and TRBJ2-5; TRBD2 might be the D (5 bases). Trimming pared 0 bases from V and 7 bases from J, leaving 15 bases between. The CDR3 totals 15 residues. CDR1 is SNHLY, CDR2 FYNNEI, per germline. The full variable domain, completed using reference TRBV2 and TRBJ2-5, is EPEVTQTPSHQVTQMGQEVILRCVPISNHLYFYWYRQILGQKVEFLVSFYNNEISEKSEIFDDQFSVERPDGSNFTLKIRSTKLEDSAMYFCASSEAIGSAGTQYFGPGTRLLVL.

V usage is TRBV28 and J usage is TRBJ2-1; 8 nucleotides match TRBD2. Trimming cost V 4 bases and J 0 bases; bases outside gene matches: 11. CDR1 and CDR2 from the germline V gene are MDHEN and SYDVKM. The CDR3 totals 18 residues. CDR3 nucleotides: TGTGCCAGCAGTTCATCCCGACTAGCGAGGAGCTCCTACAATGAGCAGTTCTTC. It codes for CASSSSRLARSSYNEQFF. The whole variable domain, remainder taken from reference TRBV28 and TRBJ2-1, is DVKVTQSSRYLVKRTGEKVFLECVQDMDHENMFWYRQDPGLGLRLIYFSYDVKMKEKGDIPEGYSVSREKKERFSLILESASTNQTSMYLCASSSSRLARSSYNEQFFGPGTRLTVL.

The chain uses TRBV5-5 and TRBJ2-7, with a weak D call TRBD1 (5 bases). The CDR3 extends over 14 amino acids. Deletions cut 4 bases from V and 0 bases from J, with 11 bases between. Germline V lookup: CDR1 SGHKS, CDR2 YYEKEE (reference sequence). The DNA of the CDR3 is TGTGCCAGCAGCCAAGGGGTCTTCTCCTACGAGCAGTACTTC. It yields the protein CASSQGVFSYEQYF.

About this clone: Within the sample, other DNA sequences also encode this same CDR3. The CDR3: CASSFEGSNQPQHF. CDR3 nucleotides: TGTGCCAGCAGTTTTGAGGGTAGCAATCAGCCCCAGCATTTT. The genes are TRBV28 and TRBJ1-5; D uncertain. Germline V gene lookup returns CDR1 MDHEN and CDR2 SYDVKM. This CDR3 contains 14 residues. The V end lost 3 bases, the J end lost 0 bases, and 6 bases lay between the germline ends.

This chain uses TRBV7-9 with TRBJ1-3; the D gene is possibly TRBD1 (5 bases). Germline CDR1 reads SEHNR; CDR2 reads FQNEAQ (reference sequence). The CDR3 totals 15 residues. Deletions cut 5 bases from V and 1 base from J, with 12 bases between. CDR3 in DNA: TGTGCCAGCAGCCCGACGACAGTTTCTGGAAACACCATATATTTT. Translated, it gives CASSPTTVSGNTIYF.

CDR3: CASSPDSLGTDTQYF. DNA for the CDR3: TGTGCCAGCAGCCCCGACAGCCTTGGCACAGATACGCAGTATTTT. The chain employs TRBV11-2 and TRBJ2-3, with D possibly TRBD1 on 5 matching bases. CDR1 is SGHAT, CDR2 FQNNGV, per germline. This CDR3 is 15 amino acids long. The V end lost 5 bases, the J end lost 1 base, and 13 bases lay between the germline ends.

This clone was observed once. The chain employs TRBV6-6 and TRBJ1-2; 8 bases match TRBD1. Germline V lookup: CDR1 MNHNY, CDR2 SVGAGI (reference sequence). The CDR3 runs 15 residues. J lost 0 bases, V lost 3 bases, and 3 bases had no gene match. The CDR3 DNA sequence: TGTGCCAGCAGTTATGGGGGACAGGCTAACTATGGCTACACCTTC. Translated: CASSYGGQANYGYTF.

This CDR3 reads CASSGPWTSGGYRVTDTQYF. The DNA for the CDR3 is TGTGCCAGCAGCGGCCCATGGACTAGCGGGGGGTATCGCGTCACAGATACGCAGTATTTT. This chain connects TRBV21-1 to TRBJ2-3; the table's D gene call, TRBD2, was not cross checked with the DNA. TRBV21-1 represents a pseudogene. CDR3 length: 20 amino acids.

The chain carries TRBV5-4 and TRBJ2-3; possibly TRBD1 for D (5 bases). Germline V lookup: CDR1 SGHNT, CDR2 YYREEE (reference sequence). The CDR3 totals 15 residues. V lost 0 bases to trimming and J lost 5 bases, with 13 bases between them. The DNA of the CDR3 is TGTGCCAGCAGCTTGGATAGTGGGGCAATAGATACGCAGTATTTT. It yields the protein CASSLDSGAIDTQYF.

This sequence joins TRBV7-8 and TRBJ1-2, with D possibly being TRBD1 (5 bases). The V gene's germline CDR1 is SGHVS and CDR2 FQNEAQ. The CDR3 runs 17 residues. The V and J ends lost 1 base and 4 bases respectively, with 19 bases between them. CDR3: CASSLDLSRVASYGYTF. The CDR3 bases are TGTGCCAGCAGCTTAGACCTAAGCAGGGTGGCGAGCTATGGCTACACCTTC.

This clone was counted a few times. The chain recombines TRBV7-3 with TRBJ1-2; the D gene is possibly TRBD1 (5 bases). The germline CDR1 and CDR2 sequences are SGHTA and FQGTGA. CDR3 length: 13 residues. With 5 bases removed from V and 8 bases from J, the gap between germline ends came to 15 bases. Here the CDR3 reads CASSPQGGHGYTF. The CDR3 coding sequence is TGTGCCAGCAGCCCGCAGGGAGGACACGGCTACACCTTC.

The chain carries TRBV7-2 and TRBJ2-1; TRBD1 might be the D (7 bases). CDR1 and CDR2 (germline): SGHTA, FQGNSA. Deletions cut 5 bases from V and 0 bases from J, with 11 bases between. CDR3 length equals 15 residues. The CDR3 loop reads CASSQGGPSYNEQFF. The CDR3 DNA reads as TGTGCCAGCAGCCAGGGGGGCCCCTCCTACAATGAGCAGTTCTTC.

This clone was detected a few times. The chain recombines TRBV7-9 with TRBJ2-6; D is possibly TRBD2 (7 bases). The germline V and J ends were trimmed by 3 bases and 2 bases, with 11 bases remaining between them. CDR1 is SEHNR and CDR2 is FQNEAQ in the germline V gene (reference sequence). The CDR3 loop spans 16 amino acids. In DNA form, the CDR3 reads TGTGCCAGCAGCTTTGAGGGGGGGGCTGGGGCCAACGTCCTGACTTTC. Translation gives CASSFEGGAGANVLTF.

This clone showed up just a few times. The rearrangement joins TRBV6-1 to TRBJ1-2; 9 bases line up with TRBD1. The J segment lost 6 bases and the V segment lost 7 bases, leaving 12 bases of the junction unmatched. This CDR3 region has 15 residues. Germline values: CDR1 MNHNS, CDR2 SASEGT. The CDR3 DNA reads TGTGCCAGCACCGTCTCACAGGGGGCCTTTGATGGCTACACCTTC. Its protein is CASTVSQGAFDGYTF.

The J gene is TRBJ2-7, the V gene TRBV11-2; TRBD2 matches 7 bases. V shed 5 bases, J shed 0 bases, and the junction held 13 bases outside the gene matches. This CDR3 spans 17 amino acids. Germline CDR1 reads SGHAT; CDR2 reads FQNNGV. The CDR3, as DNA: TGTGCCAGCAGCCCAGGGAGGGAAACCATGATCTCCTACGAGCAGTACTTC. It specifies CASSPGRETMISYEQYF. Variable domain in full (rest from reference TRBV11-2 and TRBJ2-7): EAGVAQSPRYKIIEKRQSVAFWCNPISGHATLYWYQQILGQGPKLLIQFQNNGVVDDSQLPKDRFSAERLKGVDSTLKIQPAKLEDSAVYLCASSPGRETMISYEQYFGPGTRLTVT.